The rows below give T cell receptor beta chains drawn from one sample of a study of cytomegalovirus exposure and HLA in healthy donors. Generated by immunoSEQ multiplex PCR, the TCRdb table keeps only in-frame clones and is missing some. The table records around 99,000 clones, under 90% of them present only once. Sequencing was done on a sample of PBMCs. The receptors originated from a woman in her twenties or thirties in good health and CMV-seronegative. The CDR3 runs from the conserved cysteine through the conserved F or W. Rows give clone size only sometimes, using once, few, many, or a class for an expanded clone.

CDR3aa	abundance	v_gene	j_gene
CASSLGQSAYEQYF	-	TRBV11-2	TRBJ2-7
CASSYSGGEANHGYTF	-	TRBV6-5	TRBJ1-2
CASGLVLTSRGGDTQYF	-	TRBV12-5	TRBJ2-3
CASSFRDFTYEQYF	-	TRBV19	TRBJ2-7
CASSEGTGDTYEQYF	-	TRBV2	TRBJ2-7
CASSTGQTYEQYF	-	TRBV6-5	TRBJ2-7
CASSLDRFGTQYF	-	TRBV5-4	TRBJ2-3
CASSLANSVLVETQYF	-	TRBV7-8	TRBJ2-5
CASSVEPGGTDTQYF	-	TRBV7-2	TRBJ2-3
CASSGDRDHYGYTF	-	TRBV9	TRBJ1-2
CASSGRTSGSTDTQYF	-	TRBV9	TRBJ2-3
CASSPKYRANTGELFF	-	TRBV11-2	TRBJ2-2
CASSETGNGYTF	few	TRBV2	TRBJ1-2
CASSPSGSANEKLFF	-	TRBV18	TRBJ1-4
CASSDWTSWEGQYEQYF	once	TRBV6-1	TRBJ2-7
CASSSPFRSLAGKDAGELFF	-	TRBV7-6	TRBJ2-2
CASSITGGENEQFF	once	TRBV27	TRBJ2-1
CASSQEWLGGGTEAFF	-	TRBV14	TRBJ1-1
CASSHMRSDTQYF	once	TRBV21-1	TRBJ2-3
CASSQVFIAAGPELFF	-	TRBV4-3	TRBJ1-4
CASSPGAVQETQYF	-	TRBV7-7	TRBJ2-5
CASSSTRMNTGELFF	-	TRBV7-9	TRBJ2-2
CASSEIQLNEQFF	-	TRBV6-1	TRBJ2-1
CASSLQLGTSFSYEQYF	-	TRBV5-8	TRBJ2-7
CASSQRGSTEAFF	-	TRBV7-3	TRBJ1-1
CASRLTGTGVQPQHF	-	TRBV2	TRBJ1-5
CASSDGQLITGELFF	-	TRBV6-1	TRBJ2-2
CASSLVGTANGYTF	-	TRBV27	TRBJ1-2
CASSTTGTGRHEQYF	-	TRBV10-2	TRBJ2-7
CASSEYRGGGEKLFF	-	TRBV25-1	TRBJ1-4
CASSFRGLTGNTIYF	-	TRBV7-6	TRBJ1-3
CSVLTGKGTEAFF	-	TRBV29-1	TRBJ1-1
CASSLGDRDFMALHF	-	TRBV5-4	TRBJ1-6
CASKAGLGYNEQFF	once	TRBV25-1	TRBJ2-1
CASSLGSGAYEQYF	-	TRBV7-8	TRBJ2-7
CASSQGAGQASETQYF	-	TRBV4-1	TRBJ2-5
CASSLGPGTGPGLVYGYTF	-	TRBV13	TRBJ1-2
CASSPTRGTYPYEQYF	-	TRBV9	TRBJ2-7
CASSLSPRENIQHF	-	TRBV5-1	TRBJ2-4
CASSIETGGYEQYF	-	TRBV5-1	-
CASSLAEISEQYF	-	TRBV7-9	TRBJ2-7
CASSPFESYNEQFF	-	TRBV28	TRBJ2-1
CASSRLGGRDYNEQFF	-	TRBV19	TRBJ2-1
CASTPTVYGREGLSTYNEQFF	few	TRBV19	TRBJ2-1
CASSRPGQVIREAFF	few	TRBV28	TRBJ1-1